The 28 T cell receptor beta chains reported below all come from one sample, sequenced in a study of kidney transplant recipient with SARS-CoV-2 infection. TCRdb called the reads again in MiXCR, with one record for every CDR3 protein. The sample shows under 300,000 distinct CDR3 sequences, around 30% of them seen only once. Sequencing was performed on a blood sample, taken at baseline and on day 111 from a kidney transplant recipient. These receptors all stem from a young adult male patient who had COVID-19 and was a kidney transplant recipient. Some T cells could come from the graft donor.

Notes on this clonotype: A read error may explain this, as a much larger clone is one base away. The CDR3 nucleotides read TGTGGCAGCAGCCAACCTGGGAGGATGGGAGGCTACACCTTC. Its translation is CGSSQPGRMGGYTF. The V call is TRBV3-1, the J call TRBJ1-2; D ambiguous. The CDR3 totals 14 residues. Germline lookup yields CDR1 LGHDT and CDR2 YNNKEL (reference sequence).

In regard to this clonotype: This may be a read error: a much more frequent sequence differs by one nucleotide. V and J are TRBV5-1 and TRBJ1-1; D is undetermined. CDR3 length equals 13 residues. CDR1 and CDR2 (germline): SGHRS, YFSETQ. The V and J ends lost 2 bases and 1 base respectively, with 6 bases between them. CDR3 DNA: TGCGCCAGCAGCTTTCGGTCGAACACTGAAGCTTTCTTT. Translation gives CASSFRSNTEAFF.

This clonotype was counted at least ten times. This chain connects TRBV16 to TRBJ1-2, with D unresolved. This CDR3 has 17 residues. Germline CDR1 reads KGHSY; CDR2 reads FQNENV. V was cut by 3 bases and J by 4 bases, with 21 bases left in between. The CDR3 spells CASSHVWVVRKTYGYTF. The CDR3 DNA is TGTGCCAGCAGCCATGTATGGGTCGTTAGAAAGACCTATGGCTACACCTTC.

Turning to this clonotype: A much bigger clone sits one base away, suggesting this may be a read error. V gene TRBV7-7 combines with J gene TRBJ1-2; D is unclear. The CDR3 runs to 17 residues. CDR1 SSHAT and CDR2 FNYEAQ come from the germline V gene (reference sequence). CDR3 sequence: CAGSSENKCRKTYGYTF. Written as DNA, the CDR3 is TGTGCCGGCAGCTCCGAGAATAAGTGCCGAAAGACCTATGGCTACACCTTC.

In its sample, this clonotype was seen many times. V and J are TRBV5-4 and TRBJ1-2; D is unclear. Germline values: CDR1 SGHNT, CDR2 YYREEE (reference sequence). The CDR3 is 16 amino acids. The V and J ends lost 5 bases and 4 bases respectively, with 21 bases between them. The CDR3: CASRVDVPGKTYGYTF. The CDR3, as DNA: TGTGCCAGCAGAGTGGACGTACCAGGAAAGACCTATGGCTACACCTTC.

This clonotype has a count of ten or more. This chain joins TRBV2 and TRBJ2-2; D unclear. The germline V gene has CDR1 SNHLY and CDR2 FYNNEI. The V end lost 1 base, the J end lost 10 bases, and 13 bases lay between the germline ends. This CDR3 has 14 residues. The CDR3 DNA reads TGTGCCAGCAGTGAAGAGTCTAGGGTGGTGGAGCTGTTTTTT. Translating it yields CASSEESRVVELFF.

This clonotype was observed at least ten times. The gene calls are TRBV12-3 or TRBV12-4 and TRBJ2-5; a possible D gene is TRBD2 (6 bases). V shed 5 bases and J shed 4 bases, with 11 bases lying between them. The CDR3 spans 13 residues. In DNA form, the CDR3 reads TGTGCCAGCAGTCGGGCGGGGCGAGAGACCCAGTACTTC. This translates into CASSRAGRETQYF.

Ten or more counts support this clonotype. This chain uses TRBV20-1 with TRBJ2-7; maybe TRBD1 (5 bases). V lost 6 bases and J 2 bases, leaving 11 bases between the germline ends. This CDR3 spans 12 amino acids. Germline lookup yields CDR1 DFQATT and CDR2 SNEGSKA (reference sequence). The CDR3 DNA sequence: TGCAGTGCCGCCCAGGGCCCCTACGAGCAGTACTTC. Protein product: CSAAQGPYEQYF.

This clonotype has ten or more counts. The V and J genes are TRBV5-1 and TRBJ1-6; 8 positions agree with TRBD1. The V gene end was trimmed by 4 bases and the J gene end by 4 bases; junction bases not matched to a gene: 16. CDR3 length equals 19 residues. Germline CDR1 SGHRS, CDR2 YFSETQ. Here the CDR3 reads CASSPSDRARRAYNSPLHF. In DNA form, the CDR3 reads TGCGCCAGCAGCCCGTCGGACAGGGCGAGAAGGGCATATAATTCACCCCTCCACTTT.

The chain has TRBV5-1 and TRBJ1-1; D perhaps matches TRBD1 (6 bases). The length of the CDR3 is 14 residues. V lost 1 base, J lost 3 bases, and 10 bases lay in between. The V gene's germline CDR1 is SGHRS and CDR2 YFSETQ. DNA of the CDR3: TGCGCCAGCAGCTTGCCAGGGGTAGACACTGAAGCTTTCTTT. Amino acid sequence: CASSLPGVDTEAFF. The whole variable domain, remainder taken from reference TRBV5-1 and TRBJ1-1, is KAGVTQTPRYLIKTRGQQVTLSCSPISGHRSVSWYQQTPGQGLQFLFEYFSETQRNKGNFPGRFSGRQFSNSRSEMNVSTLELGDSALYLCASSLPGVDTEAFFGQGTRLTVV.

A note on this clonotype: Possible read error: a much larger clone is one base away. The rearrangement links TRBV4-1 to TRBJ2-1; 7 bases align to TRBD2. This CDR3 has 16 residues. The germline V gene has CDR1 MGHRA and CDR2 YSYEKL. Here the CDR3 reads CAGSQLAAGSHNEQFF. Here the CDR3 DNA reads TGCGCCGGCAGCCAACTTGCAGCGGGGTCTCATAATGAGCAGTTCTTC.

A word on this clonotype: A single base separates this from a much larger clone, so it may be a read error. The CDR3 here is CAGSPPGLSSGANVLTF. The CDR3 coding sequence is TGTGCCGGCAGCCCCCCGGGACTTAGCTCTGGGGCCAACGTCCTGACTTTC. The genes are TRBV28 and TRBJ2-6; D possibly corresponds to TRBD2 (6 bases). Per germline, CDR1 MDHEN and CDR2 SYDVKM. The CDR3 length is 17 residues. Complete variable domain (other parts from reference TRBV28 and TRBJ2-6): DVKVTQSSRYLVKRTGEKVFLECVQDMDHENMFWYRQDPGLGLRLIYFSYDVKMKEKGDIPEGYSVSREKKERFSLILESASTNQTSMYLCAGSPPGLSSGANVLTFGAGSRLTVL.

There are many counts of this clonotype. V usage is TRBV6-6 and J usage is TRBJ1-2; no firm D call. V was pared by 5 bases and J by 4 bases, with 23 bases between. CDR1 is MNHNY and CDR2 is SVGAGI in the germline V gene (reference sequence). The CDR3 extends over 17 amino acids. The CDR3 reads CASSMVRGGRKTYGYTF. As DNA, the CDR3 is TGTGCCAGCAGTATGGTGAGAGGTGGGAGAAAGACCTATGGCTACACCTTC.

In this sample, this clonotype turned up many times. The chain uses TRBV5-1 and TRBJ1-5; no reliable D call. Trimming shortened V by 0 bases and J by 10 bases, and 17 bases separated the two germline ends. CDR3 length: 15 amino acids. CDR1 and CDR2 (germline): SGHRS, YFSETQ. The CDR3 spells CASSLGGLPESPQHF. The CDR3 DNA reads as TGCGCCAGCAGCTTGGGAGGGCTGCCCGAGTCTCCCCAGCATTTT.

This clonotype was seen ten or more times. V and J are TRBV12-3 or TRBV12-4 and TRBJ2-3; TRBD2 agrees at 8 bases. The ends lost 5 bases at V and 4 bases at J; junction bases unmatched: 5. The CDR3 loop spans 14 amino acids. CDR3 protein: CASSPGLGADTQYF. CDR3 nucleotide sequence: TGTGCCAGCAGTCCGGGACTAGGGGCAGATACGCAGTATTTT.

This sequence joins TRBV7-9 and TRBJ2-1; D is perhaps TRBD2 (6 bases). V was shortened by 5 bases and J by 7 bases, with 18 bases between the two germline ends. Looked up from germline, CDR1 is SEHNR and CDR2 is FQNEAQ (reference sequence). This CDR3 is 15 amino acids long. The CDR3 coding sequence is TGTGCCAGCAGCCCCAGCGGGCCTCTCAAGAATGAGCAGTTCTTC. Its translation: CASSPSGPLKNEQFF.

Many counts were recorded for this clonotype. V and J are TRBV5-1 and TRBJ1-6; D possibly corresponds to TRBD1 (6 bases). Germline loops: CDR1 SGHRS, CDR2 YFSETQ. The CDR3 has 15 amino acids. Trimming took 0 bases from V and 7 from J, leaving 11 bases between them. The chain's CDR3 is CASSLDTGINSPLHF. The CDR3 nucleotides are TGCGCCAGCAGCTTGGATACAGGGATAAATTCACCCCTCCACTTT. Full variable domain (remainder filled in from reference TRBV5-1 and TRBJ1-6): KAGVTQTPRYLIKTRGQQVTLSCSPISGHRSVSWYQQTPGQGLQFLFEYFSETQRNKGNFPGRFSGRQFSNSRSEMNVSTLELGDSALYLCASSLDTGINSPLHFGNGTRLTVT.

On this clonotype: Given a much more abundant clone one base away, this may be a read error. The chain is built from TRBV9 and TRBJ1-2; no reliable D call. The germline V gene has CDR1 SGDLS and CDR2 YYNGEE. With 7 bases removed from V and 4 bases from J, the gap between germline ends came to 23 bases. The length of the CDR3 is 16 residues. The CDR3 coding sequence is TGTGCCAGCTATGCGATGTACTCAAGAAAGACCTATGGCTACACCTTC. Translation: CASYAMYSRKTYGYTF.

This clonotype was counted ten times or more. V and J are TRBV28 and TRBJ2-7; a possible D gene is TRBD2 (6 bases). Trimming left V 5 bases short and J 2 bases short, with 13 bases between. Per the germline V gene, CDR1 is MDHEN and CDR2 is SYDVKM. This CDR3 is 14 amino acids long. The CDR3 protein is CASSNPEGPYEQYF. The DNA of the CDR3 is TGTGCCAGCAGTAACCCGGAGGGTCCCTACGAGCAGTACTTC.

In its sample, this clonotype was seen many times. The CDR3 region is CASSCILVVRKTYGYTF. In DNA form, the CDR3 reads TGTGCCAGCAGCTGCATTCTGGTCGTTAGAAAGACCTATGGCTACACCTTC. The chain joins TRBV16 to TRBJ1-2; unclear D gene. Germline V gene lookup returns CDR1 KGHSY and CDR2 FQNENV. The CDR3 spans 17 residues. Trimming pared 5 bases from V and 4 bases from J, leaving 23 bases between.

This clonotype was seen a single time. This chain links TRBV7-9 with TRBJ1-2; D is undetermined. Trimming removed 5 bases at V and 3 bases at J, with 13 bases between. The CDR3 has 14 amino acids. From germline, CDR1 is SEHNR and CDR2 FQNEAQ (reference sequence). The CDR3 DNA reads TGTGCCAGCAGCCCCAGTGGAGCTGACTATGGCTACACCTTC. Residues: CASSPSGADYGYTF.

This clonotype was observed many times. The CDR3 nucleotides are TGTGCCAGCAGCTTGAGAGTAGTTACGGCTGGCTACACCTTC. It translates to CASSLRVVTAGYTF. The genes are TRBV5-4 and TRBJ1-2; D ambiguous. This CDR3 region has 14 residues. CDR1 is SGHNT, CDR2 YYREEE, per germline (reference sequence). Trimming cost V 1 base and J 7 bases, with 14 bases left between them.

A remark on this clonotype: A read error is possible here, since a much larger clone lies one base away. The chain carries TRBV10-3 and TRBJ2-1, with D tentatively TRBD1 (6 bases). This CDR3 contains 17 residues. CDR1 and CDR2 from the germline V gene are ENHRY and SYGVKD. Between the trimmed V and J ends, which lost 2 bases and 7 bases, there was a span of 21 bases. The CDR3 protein is CAISEAGRGQVRNEQFF. Written as DNA, the CDR3 is TGTGCCATCAGTGAGGCTGGCAGGGGTCAGGTTAGGAATGAGCAGTTCTTC.

About this clonotype itself: This may come from a read error, since a much larger clone is one base off. The rearrangement links TRBV10-3 to TRBJ2-7; D possibly corresponds to TRBD2 (6 bases). The CDR3 consists of 15 residues. Germline CDR1 reads ENHRY; CDR2 reads SYGVKD. The DNA for the CDR3 is TGTGCCATCAATGAGGAGGGATCCCGCTCCTACGAGCAGTACTTC. Protein sequence: CAINEEGSRSYEQYF.

There are many counts of this clonotype. The CDR3 protein is CASSQVGKNNEQFF. The CDR3 nucleotides are TGTGCCAGCAGCCAAGTGGGCAAAAACAATGAGCAGTTCTTC. The genes are TRBV3-2 and TRBJ2-1. TRBV3-2 is annotated as a pseudogene. This CDR3 is built from 14 residues.

This clonotype was counted many times. This chain links TRBV10-1 with TRBJ1-2; D gene uncertain. This CDR3 has 17 residues. V lost 5 bases and J lost 4, with 23 bases in between. The V gene's germline CDR1 is WNHNN and CDR2 SYGVQD (reference sequence). This CDR3 is CASSLSKRSRKTYGYTF. DNA for the CDR3: TGCGCCAGCAGTCTCAGCAAAAGATCGCGAAAGACCTATGGCTACACCTTC.

This clonotype was observed once. It may be a read error: a sequence one base away is much more abundant. V and J are TRBV9 and TRBJ1-1; possibly TRBD1 for D (6 bases). This CDR3 has 11 residues. Germline CDR1 SGDLS, CDR2 YYNGEE. The CDR3 nucleotides read TGTGCCAGCCAGGGGAACATTGAAGCTTTCTTT. Amino acid sequence: CASQGNIEAFF.

This clonotype was seen repeatedly, ten times or more. The chain links TRBV27 to TRBJ1-1, with D hard to call. The CDR3 length is 13 residues. The V and J ends lost 5 bases and 0 bases respectively, with 7 bases between them. The germline V gene has CDR1 MNHEY and CDR2 SMNVEV (reference sequence). The CDR3: CASSQGLNTEAFF. Here the CDR3 DNA reads TGTGCCAGCAGTCAAGGTCTGAACACTGAAGCTTTCTTT.